The 17 T cell receptor beta chains below come from one sample, sequenced in a study of beta chain bispecific antibodies for T cell cancers. Their cognate antigens are unknown. Study conclusions and caveats: In these mixed samples, most targeted TRBV reads derived from the leukemia cell line.

TCRdb ran MiXCR on the 5' RACE reads and lists one entry per CDR3 protein. The sample records 20,000 to 25,000 distinct CDR3 sequences, over 2.5% being singletons. Expansion lasted 3 days, with either anti-CD3 antibody OKT3 or CD3/CD28 beads. The sequencing sample was made of healthy donor T cells cultured with leukemia cells. These receptors were taken from a human donor in good health. Some clones in this sample may be carry-over from other donors' samples.

In this sample, this clonotype turned up many times. The chain joins TRBV9 to TRBJ1-2; the D gene is possibly TRBD1 (5 bases). This CDR3 has 12 residues. CDR1 SGDLS and CDR2 YYNGEE come from the germline V gene. Deletions cut 2 bases from V and 5 bases from J, with 7 bases between. CDR3 loop: CASSVQGYGYTF. Written as DNA, the CDR3 is TGTGCCAGCAGCGTTCAGGGATATGGCTACACCTTC.

This clonotype was detected many times. The chain links TRBV10-3 to TRBJ2-2, with TRBD1 as a possible D gene (5 bases). Per the germline V gene, CDR1 is ENHRY and CDR2 is SYGVKD. This CDR3 region has 15 residues. The V end was cut by 0 bases, the J end by 4 bases, with 9 bases between. This CDR3 is CAISESTESTGELFF. CDR3 DNA: TGTGCCATCAGTGAGTCGACAGAATCCACCGGGGAGCTGTTTTTT.

At least ten counts were recorded for this clonotype. V is TRBV3-1 and J is TRBJ1-2; perhaps TRBD1 as D (6 bases). CDR1 and CDR2 (germline): LGHDT, YNNKEL (reference sequence). The germline V and J ends were trimmed by 4 bases and 6 bases, with 18 bases remaining between them. The CDR3 spans 15 residues. The CDR3 protein is CASSLGGGGNHGYTF. The CDR3 nucleotides read TGTGCCAGCAGCCTCGGAGGGGGGGGGAATCATGGCTACACCTTC.

This clonotype has just a few counts. The genes are TRBV19 and TRBJ1-1, with a possible D match to TRBD1 (5 bases). CDR1 is LNHDA, CDR2 SQIVND, per germline (reference sequence). Trimming cost V 7 bases and J 0 bases, with 15 bases left between them. The CDR3 covers 15 residues. For the CDR3, the DNA is TGTGCCAGTACCCAAGGACAAGGTTTGAACACTGAAGCTTTCTTT. This codes for CASTQGQGLNTEAFF.

This clonotype was counted many times. The chain uses TRBV5-8 and TRBJ2-7, with D perhaps matching TRBD2 (6 bases). CDR3 size: 13 residues. Germline lookup yields CDR1 SGHTS and CDR2 YDEGEE. With 7 bases removed from V and 7 bases from J, the gap between germline ends came to 18 bases. The CDR3 DNA reads TGTGCCAGCCGAGGACACGGGGGTTTGGAGCAGTACTTC. Translated: CASRGHGGLEQYF.

This clonotype has at least ten counts. The genes are TRBV7-9 and TRBJ2-3; 9 nucleotides line up with TRBD2. Germline loops: CDR1 SEHNR, CDR2 FQNEAQ (reference sequence). This CDR3 is built from 17 residues. After removal of 5 bases from V and 1 base from J, the junction contained 10 bases not matched to a gene. The CDR3: CASSITAIAGGTDTQYF. DNA for the CDR3: TGTGCCAGCAGCATAACGGCCATAGCGGGGGGCACAGATACGCAGTATTTT. The full variable domain, rest sourced from reference TRBV7-9 and TRBJ2-3, is DTGVSQNPRHKITKRGQNVTFRCDPISEHNRLYWYRQTLGQGPEFLTYFQNEAQLEKSRLLSDRFSAERPKGSFSTLEIQRTEQGDSAMYLCASSITAIAGGTDTQYFGPGTRLTVL.

The chain employs TRBV19 and TRBJ2-1; possibly TRBD2 for D (6 bases). The CDR3 has 14 amino acids. Trimming pared 5 bases from V and 8 bases from J, leaving 16 bases between. Germline CDR1 is LNHDA and CDR2 is SQIVND (reference sequence). The CDR3 here is CASSWAGGVYEQFF. The CDR3 bases are TGTGCCAGTAGTTGGGCCGGCGGGGTCTATGAGCAGTTCTTC.

This clonotype was observed many times. This chain joins TRBV4-2 and TRBJ2-4; 14 nucleotides align to TRBD2. J gave up 9 bases and V 2 bases, and 18 bases lay outside the gene matches. CDR1 and CDR2 from the germline V gene are LGHNA and YNFKEQ. The CDR3 is 20 amino acids. The CDR3, as DNA: TGTGCCAGCAGCCAAAACCCGACTAGCGGGGGGGCCTTTGGATCTACCATTCAGTACTTC. As protein: CASSQNPTSGGAFGSTIQYF.

Ten or more counts support this clonotype. The chain uses TRBV27 and TRBJ1-2, with unresolved D. The CDR3 loop spans 12 amino acids. Germline CDR1 and CDR2: MNHEY and SMNVEV (reference sequence). V was trimmed by 7 bases and J by 7 bases, leaving 13 bases between them. CDR3 sequence: CASMDLSSGYTF. CDR3 sequence (DNA): TGTGCCAGCATGGACCTTTCTTCTGGCTACACCTTC.

This clonotype is medium-sized in the sample. The chain has TRBV5-1 and TRBJ1-1; D is perhaps TRBD1 (6 bases). CDR3 size: 13 residues. V was pared by 2 bases and J by 7 bases, with 12 bases between. Per the germline V gene, CDR1 is SGHRS and CDR2 is YFSETQ. The CDR3 sequence is CASSLGGEVEAFF. In nucleotides, the CDR3 is TGCGCCAGCAGCTTAGGGGGGGAGGTTGAAGCTTTCTTT.

This clonotype was recorded many times. The junction shows a germline mismatch at one end, possibly a read error. V gene TRBV7-7 combines with J gene TRBJ2-5; D possibly uses TRBD1 or TRBD2 (6 bases each). The V gene's germline CDR1 is SSHAT and CDR2 FNYEAQ (reference sequence). CDR3 size: 14 residues. CDR3 nucleotides: TGTGCTAGCAGCTTAGGGGGACTCGGGGAGACCCAGTACTTC. This translates into CASSLGGLGETQYF.

The sample holds many counts of this clonotype. The chain couples TRBV7-2 to TRBJ2-1; D is unclear. Per germline, CDR1 SGHTA and CDR2 FQGNSA. The V end was cut by 4 bases, the J end by 5 bases, with 0 bases between. This CDR3 contains 10 residues. CDR3 residues: CASSYNEQFF. CDR3 sequence (DNA): TGTGCCAGCAGCTACAATGAGCAGTTCTTC.

Many counts were recorded for this clonotype. The V gene is TRBV6-5, the J gene TRBJ2-1, with a possible D match to TRBD1 (6 bases). The V end lost 0 bases, the J end lost 10 bases, and 10 bases lay between the germline ends. The CDR3 covers 13 residues. Germline CDR1 MNHEY, CDR2 SVGAGI. CDR3 loop: CASSYSLGGEQFF. The CDR3 region has the DNA TGTGCCAGCAGTTACTCGTTAGGGGGAGAGCAGTTCTTC.

This clonotype was detected a few times. The chain employs TRBV6-5 and TRBJ2-2, with 12 bases identical to TRBD2. V was clipped by 7 bases and J by 4 bases; unmatched bases: 7. The CDR3 totals 16 residues. Germline V gene sequence: CDR1 MNHEY, CDR2 SVGAGI. CDR3 region: CASTKLAGGPTGELFF. DNA for the CDR3: TGTGCCAGCACCAAACTAGCGGGGGGCCCCACCGGGGAGCTGTTTTTT.

This clonotype was seen repeatedly, ten times or more. This chain connects TRBV20-1 to TRBJ2-3; 8 nucleotides match TRBD2. The CDR3 runs to 15 residues. Germline V gene lookup returns CDR1 DFQATT and CDR2 SNEGSKA (reference sequence). V lost 4 bases to trimming and J lost 3 bases; unmatched junction nucleotides: 9. CDR3 sequence (DNA): TGCAGTGCTACCCGGGGGGGCCAGGATACAGATACGCAGTATTTT. Protein product: CSATRGGQDTDTQYF.

This clonotype rates as medium-sized (0.01 to 0.1%). The J gene is TRBJ1-1, the V gene TRBV5-1; TRBD1 matches 7 bases. The germline V gene encodes CDR1 SGHRS and CDR2 YFSETQ. CDR3 length: 12 amino acids. With 4 bases clipped from V and 7 bases from J, the junction kept 4 bases outside the gene matches. The CDR3 sequence: CASSPTGLEAFF. The CDR3 nucleotides read TGCGCCAGCAGCCCGACAGGGCTTGAAGCTTTCTTT.

This clonotype was counted a few times. The rearrangement uses TRBV19 and TRBJ1-1; D uncertain. The CDR3 runs 12 residues. V was trimmed by 1 base and J by 5 bases, leaving 5 bases between them. CDR1 is LNHDA and CDR2 is SQIVND in the germline V gene (reference sequence). CDR3 sequence (DNA): TGTGCCAGTAGTATAGGGAGGACTGAAGCTTTCTTT. Residues: CASSIGRTEAFF. The full variable domain, rest sourced from reference TRBV19 and TRBJ1-1, is DGGITQSPKYLFRKEGQNVTLSCEQNLNHDAMYWYRQDPGQGLRLIYYSQIVNDFQKGDIAEGYSVSREKKESFPLTVTSAQKNPTAFYLCASSIGRTEAFFGQGTRLTVV.